This T cell receptor beta chain was identified during a study of cytomegalovirus exposure and HLA in healthy donors. Of note for this clone: The antigen remains undetermined.

CDR3 size: 15 residues. V was clipped by 1 base and J by 4 bases, with 13 bases between them. Germline V gives CDR1 MGHRA, CDR2 YSYEKL. Profiled with immunoSEQ multiplex PCR; TCRdb holds only in-frame clones, not every one. The table records about 82,000 clones, 85% to 95% of them present only once. Points from the study as a whole: A few chains tied to CMV proved CMV antigen-specific in vitro. Reports described diagnosis of cytomegalovirus status by the classifier as highly specific and sensitive.

The sample comprised PBMCs. The gene calls are TRBV4-1 and TRBJ1-2, with unresolved D. The receptor was derived from a woman under 30 in good health and CMV-seronegative. CDR3 coding DNA: TGCGCCAGCAGCCAAGGCGGGCCTCCCGCCTATGGCTACACCTTC. Translation: CASSQGGPPAYGYTF.